Reported below is one TCR beta chain. Its specificity is not known. These data originate in a study of cytomegalovirus exposure and HLA in healthy donors. The CDR3 runs 10 residues. The germline V and J ends were trimmed by 8 bases and 6 bases, with 7 bases remaining between them. Germline V gives CDR1 MNHEY, CDR2 SVGAGI. Study results and limitations: Common viral pathogens seemed to be connected with several of the most significant clusters, according to a later analysis.

Amplification used 60 Vbeta primers and 13 Jbeta primers. This table comes from immunoSEQ multiplex PCR, and its TCRdb copy is limited to in-frame clones, with some not included. The profile shows almost 85,000 clones, just under 80% of them singletons. Sequencing used PBMCs. J is TRBJ1-1 and V is TRBV6-5; D unresolved. This receptor was taken from a male donor in good health and CMV-seropositive. CDR3 amino acids: CASGGSEAFF. In nucleotides, the CDR3 is TGTGCCAGCGGCGGGTCTGAAGCTTTCTTT.